This T cell receptor beta chain derives from a study of T-cell reconstitution after alpha-beta-depleted transplantation in children. Library preparation (for TCRbeta) was performed with unique molecular identifiers. One entry per CDR3 protein, called by TCRdb with MiXCR from the PCR reads. This table holds approximately 490,000 distinct CDR3 sequences, about 12% found once. This CDR3 comprises 14 residues. V was cut by 2 bases and J by 4 bases, with 8 bases left in between. Germline CDR1 is SGHVS and CDR2 is FQNEAQ. This clonotype was recorded a few times. The starting material was PBMCs from the stem cell graft donor, obtained from the stem cell graft. The rearrangement uses TRBV7-8 and TRBJ1-4; a weak D match, TRBD1 (5 bases). The TCR comes from a human donor who donated a stem cell graft to a child with combined immunodeficiency. The CDR3 nucleotides are TGTGCCAGCAGCTTAACAGGACTTAATGAAAAACTGTTTTTT. Residues: CASSLTGLNEKLFF.